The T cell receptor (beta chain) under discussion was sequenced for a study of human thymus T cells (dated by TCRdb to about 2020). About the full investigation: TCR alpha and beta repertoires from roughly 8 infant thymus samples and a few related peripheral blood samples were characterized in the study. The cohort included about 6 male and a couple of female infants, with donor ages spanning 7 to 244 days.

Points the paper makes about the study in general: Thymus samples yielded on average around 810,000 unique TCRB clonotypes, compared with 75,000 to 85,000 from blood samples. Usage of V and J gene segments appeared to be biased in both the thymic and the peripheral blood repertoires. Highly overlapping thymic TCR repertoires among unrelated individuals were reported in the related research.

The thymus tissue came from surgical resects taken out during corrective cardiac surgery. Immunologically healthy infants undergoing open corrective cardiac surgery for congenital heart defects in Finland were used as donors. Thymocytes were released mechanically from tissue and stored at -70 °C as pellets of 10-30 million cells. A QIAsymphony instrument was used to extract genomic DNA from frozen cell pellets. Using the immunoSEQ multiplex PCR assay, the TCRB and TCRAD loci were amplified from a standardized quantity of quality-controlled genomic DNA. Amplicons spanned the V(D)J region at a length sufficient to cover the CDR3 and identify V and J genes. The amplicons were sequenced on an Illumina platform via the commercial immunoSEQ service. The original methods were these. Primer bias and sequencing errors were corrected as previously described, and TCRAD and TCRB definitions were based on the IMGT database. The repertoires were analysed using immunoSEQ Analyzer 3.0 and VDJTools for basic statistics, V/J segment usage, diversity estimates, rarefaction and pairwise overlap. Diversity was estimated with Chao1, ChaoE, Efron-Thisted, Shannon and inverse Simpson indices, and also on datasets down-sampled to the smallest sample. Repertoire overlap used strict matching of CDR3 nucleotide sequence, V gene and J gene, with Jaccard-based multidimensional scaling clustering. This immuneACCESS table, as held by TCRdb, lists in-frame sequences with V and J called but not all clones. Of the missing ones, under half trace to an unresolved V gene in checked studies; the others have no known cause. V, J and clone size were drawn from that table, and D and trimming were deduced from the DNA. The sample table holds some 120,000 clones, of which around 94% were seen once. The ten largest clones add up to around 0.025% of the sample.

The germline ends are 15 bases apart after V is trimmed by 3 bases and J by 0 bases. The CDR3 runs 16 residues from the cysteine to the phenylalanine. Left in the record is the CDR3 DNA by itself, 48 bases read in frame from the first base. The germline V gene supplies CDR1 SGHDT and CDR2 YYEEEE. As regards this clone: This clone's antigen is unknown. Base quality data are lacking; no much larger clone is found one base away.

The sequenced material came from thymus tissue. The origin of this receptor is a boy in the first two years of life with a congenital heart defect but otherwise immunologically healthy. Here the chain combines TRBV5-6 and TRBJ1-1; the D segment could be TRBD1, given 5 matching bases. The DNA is TGTGCCAGCAGCTCGGGCGCCGGGACCCTGAACACTGAAGCTTTCTTT. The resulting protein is CASSSGAGTLNTEAFF.